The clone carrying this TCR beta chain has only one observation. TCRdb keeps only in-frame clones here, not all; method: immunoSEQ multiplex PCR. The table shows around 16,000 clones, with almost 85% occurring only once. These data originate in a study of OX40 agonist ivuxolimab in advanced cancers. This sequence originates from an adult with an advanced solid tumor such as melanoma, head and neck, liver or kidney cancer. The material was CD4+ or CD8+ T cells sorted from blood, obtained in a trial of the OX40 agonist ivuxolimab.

In DNA form, the CDR3 reads TGTGCCAGCAGTTTCCTCGGAGGGCCTAGCGGCCACTCCTACAATGAGCAGTTCTTC. Translated: CASSFLGGPSGHSYNEQFF. This chain connects TRBV27 to TRBJ2-1, with 7 positions matching TRBD2. Germline loops: CDR1 MNHEY, CDR2 SMNVEV (reference sequence). The CDR3 has 19 residues. J was trimmed by 0 bases and V by 3 bases; bases with no gene match: 14.